The 5 T cell receptor beta chains below come from one sample, sequenced in a study of blood T cells in healthy people across ages. Then a second PCR, running roughly 7 to 11 cycles, was carried out with a sample-barcoded 5' primer and a J-beta primer mix. MiXCR was run by TCRdb on the 5' RACE reads, yielding one entry per CDR3 protein. The sample comprises roughly 860,000 distinct CDR3 sequences, 62% of which are singletons, and 25% to 35% rests with the top ten. The source material was blood. These receptors all stem from a man under 40 in good health.

This clonotype was seen only a few times. The rearrangement uses TRBV20-1 and TRBJ2-5; weak D call: TRBD1 (5 bases). This CDR3 comprises 16 residues. Germline CDR1 DFQATT, CDR2 SNEGSKA (reference sequence). Trimming shortened V by 5 bases and J by 5 bases, and 24 bases separated the two germline ends. In DNA, the CDR3 is TGCAGTGCTTCCCCCTCGGCGGACACCTGGTGGGAGACCCAGTACTTC. Residues: CSASPSADTWWETQYF.

This chain links TRBV20-1 with TRBJ1-2; weak D call: TRBD1 (5 bases). Germline CDR1 reads DFQATT; CDR2 reads SNEGSKA (reference sequence). V lost 0 bases and J 4 bases, leaving 12 bases between the germline ends. The CDR3 has 14 residues. Here the CDR3 DNA reads TGCAGTGCTAGAGATCCCAGGGACGCCTATGGCTACACCTTC. This sequence encodes CSARDPRDAYGYTF.

This clonotype appeared a few times. The genes are TRBV7-3 and TRBJ2-7; no firm D call. Trimming left V 5 bases short and J 4 bases short, with 12 bases between. This CDR3 spans 13 amino acids. Germline V gives CDR1 SGHTA, CDR2 FQGTGA. The CDR3 DNA reads as TGTGCCAGCAGCCCTCCGAATGGGTACGAGCAGTACTTC. It is translated as CASSPPNGYEQYF.

The chain joins TRBV4-2 to TRBJ2-5, with 10 nucleotides matching TRBD2. The CDR3 has 20 residues. J was trimmed by 2 bases and V by 0 bases; bases with no gene match: 15. CDR1 LGHNA and CDR2 YNFKEQ come from the germline V gene. The CDR3 DNA is TGTGCCAGCAGCCAAGATAGAAGACAGGGGCCTAGCGGGAGTCAAGAGACCCAGTACTTC. It encodes CASSQDRRQGPSGSQETQYF.

A few counts support this clonotype. CDR3 loop: CASSPQGASADTQYF. CDR3 DNA: TGTGCCAGCAGCCCTCAGGGGGCGTCAGCAGATACGCAGTATTTT. This chain uses TRBV12-3 or TRBV12-4 with TRBJ2-3; 8 positions agree with TRBD1. V shed 6 bases and J 4 bases; nucleotides not matched to a gene: 9. The CDR3 length is 15 residues.